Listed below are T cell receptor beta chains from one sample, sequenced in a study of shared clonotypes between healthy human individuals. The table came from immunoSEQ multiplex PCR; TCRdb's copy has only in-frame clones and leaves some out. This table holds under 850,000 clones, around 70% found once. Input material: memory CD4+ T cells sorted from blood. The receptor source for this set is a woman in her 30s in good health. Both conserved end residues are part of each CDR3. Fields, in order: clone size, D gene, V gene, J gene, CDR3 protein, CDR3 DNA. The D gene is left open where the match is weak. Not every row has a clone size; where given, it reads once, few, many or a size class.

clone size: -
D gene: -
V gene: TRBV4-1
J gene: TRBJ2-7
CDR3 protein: CASVGQDYEQYF
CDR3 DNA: TGCGCCAGTGTTGGCCAGGACTACGAGCAGTACTTC

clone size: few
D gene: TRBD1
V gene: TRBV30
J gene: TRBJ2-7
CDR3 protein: CAWSGTGISYEQYF
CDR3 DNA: TGTGCCTGGTCCGGGACAGGTATATCCTACGAGCAGTACTTC

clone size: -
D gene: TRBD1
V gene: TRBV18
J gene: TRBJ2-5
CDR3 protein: CASSPRDREETQYF
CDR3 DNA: TGTGCCAGCTCACCACGGGACAGAGAAGAGACCCAGTACTTC

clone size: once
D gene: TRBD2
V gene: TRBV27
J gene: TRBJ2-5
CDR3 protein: CASSFAGGTETQYF
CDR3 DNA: TGTGCCAGCAGTTTCGCGGGAGGTACGGAGACCCAGTACTTC

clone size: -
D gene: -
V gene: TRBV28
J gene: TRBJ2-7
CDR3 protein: CASSPPGASEQYF
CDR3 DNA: TGTGCCAGCAGCCCCCCAGGGGCCTCCGAGCAGTACTTC

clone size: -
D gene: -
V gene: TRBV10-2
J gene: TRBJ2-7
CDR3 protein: CASSSGHYEQYF
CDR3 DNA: TGCGCCAGCAGCTCGGGGCACTACGAGCAGTACTTC

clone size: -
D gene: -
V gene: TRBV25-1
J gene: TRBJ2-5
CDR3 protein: CASSDSVGSPLQETQYF
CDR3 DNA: TGTGCCAGCAGTGATTCGGTGGGCAGTCCGTTACAAGAGACCCAGTACTTC

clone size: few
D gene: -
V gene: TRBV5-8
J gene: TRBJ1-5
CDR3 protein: CASSAQEWGNQPQHF
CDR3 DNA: TGTGCCAGCAGCGCACAGGAATGGGGCAATCAGCCCCAGCATTTT

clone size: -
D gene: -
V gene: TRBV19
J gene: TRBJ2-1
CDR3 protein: CASSIGHDNEQFF
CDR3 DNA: TGTGCCAGTAGTATAGGTCATGACAATGAGCAGTTCTTC

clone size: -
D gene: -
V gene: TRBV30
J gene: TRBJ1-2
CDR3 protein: CAWSVIDYGYTF
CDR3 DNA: TGTGCCTGGAGTGTTATCGACTATGGCTACACCTTC

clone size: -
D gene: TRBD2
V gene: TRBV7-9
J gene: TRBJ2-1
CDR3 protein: CASGLAVPDEQFF
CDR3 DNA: TGTGCCAGCGGTCTAGCGGTTCCGGATGAGCAGTTCTTC

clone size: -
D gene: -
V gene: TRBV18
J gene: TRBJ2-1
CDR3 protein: CASSRRGNNEQFF
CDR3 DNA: TGTGCCAGCTCACGCAGGGGTAACAATGAGCAGTTCTTC

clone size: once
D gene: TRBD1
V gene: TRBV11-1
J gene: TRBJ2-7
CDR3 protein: CASSLNRGREQYF
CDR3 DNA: TGTGCCAGCAGCTTAAACAGGGGTCGGGAGCAGTACTTC

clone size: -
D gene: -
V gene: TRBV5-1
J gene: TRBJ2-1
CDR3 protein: CASSLAVNEQFF
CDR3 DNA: TGCGCCAGCAGCTTGGCCGTCAATGAGCAGTTCTTC

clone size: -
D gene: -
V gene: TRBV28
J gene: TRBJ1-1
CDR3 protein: CASHLGGMRGEAFF
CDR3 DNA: TGTGCCAGCCATCTCGGGGGGATGCGAGGCGAAGCTTTCTTT

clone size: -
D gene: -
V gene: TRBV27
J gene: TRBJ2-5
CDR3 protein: CASSPRRLRGQETQYF
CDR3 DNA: TGTGCCAGCAGTCCCCGTCGTTTGAGGGGGCAAGAGACCCAGTACTTC

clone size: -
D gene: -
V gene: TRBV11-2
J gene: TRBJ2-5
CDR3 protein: CASSFGQGWSQETQYF
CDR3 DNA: TGTGCCAGCAGCTTTGGGCAGGGTTGGAGCCAAGAGACCCAGTACTTC

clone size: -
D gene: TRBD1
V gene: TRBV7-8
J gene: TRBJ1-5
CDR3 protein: CASSTQGDQPQHF
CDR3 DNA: TGTGCCAGCAGCACCCAGGGGGACCAGCCCCAGCATTTT

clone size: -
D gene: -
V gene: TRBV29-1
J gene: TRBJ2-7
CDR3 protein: CSVGEGEEQYF
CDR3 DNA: TGCAGCGTTGGAGAGGGGGAAGAGCAGTACTTC

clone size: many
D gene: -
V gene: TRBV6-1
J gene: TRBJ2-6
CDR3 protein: CASSEVGGGSGANVLTF
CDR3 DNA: TGTGCCAGCAGTGAAGTCGGGGGCGGCTCTGGGGCCAACGTCCTGACTTTC

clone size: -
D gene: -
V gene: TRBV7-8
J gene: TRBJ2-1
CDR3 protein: CASSPKGGGEQFF
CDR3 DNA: TGTGCCAGCAGCCCGAAAGGGGGAGGTGAGCAGTTCTTC

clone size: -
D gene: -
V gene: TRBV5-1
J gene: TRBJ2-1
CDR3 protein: CASSLDRPSYNEQFF
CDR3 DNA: TGCGCCAGCAGCTTGGACAGGCCATCCTACAATGAGCAGTTCTTC

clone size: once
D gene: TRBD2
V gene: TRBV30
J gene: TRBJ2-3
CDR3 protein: CAWSAQVGRDADTQYF
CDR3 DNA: TGTGCCTGGAGTGCACAGGTAGGGAGGGATGCAGATACGCAGTATTTT

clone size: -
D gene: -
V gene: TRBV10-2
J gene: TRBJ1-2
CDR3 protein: CAISPTADYGYTF
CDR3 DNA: TGCGCCATATCCCCGACAGCCGACTATGGCTACACCTTC

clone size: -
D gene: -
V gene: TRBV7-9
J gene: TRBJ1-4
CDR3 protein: CASSGGAVANEKLFF
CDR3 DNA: TGTGCCAGCAGCGGGGGAGCTGTCGCTAATGAAAAACTGTTTTTT

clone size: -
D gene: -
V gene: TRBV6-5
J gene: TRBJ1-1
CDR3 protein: CASTGGRGVNTEAFF
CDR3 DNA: TGTGCCAGCACGGGCGGGAGGGGGGTGAACACTGAAGCTTTCTTT

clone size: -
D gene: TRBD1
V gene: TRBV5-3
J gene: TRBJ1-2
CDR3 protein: CARSFTGTGGRYGYTF
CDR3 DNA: TGTGCCAGAAGCTTCACGGGAACAGGGGGTAGATATGGCTACACCTTC

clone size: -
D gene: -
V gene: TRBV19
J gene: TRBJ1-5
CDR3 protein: CASSMSADSNQPQHF
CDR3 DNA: TGTGCCAGTAGTATGTCCGCGGATAGCAATCAGCCCCAGCATTTT

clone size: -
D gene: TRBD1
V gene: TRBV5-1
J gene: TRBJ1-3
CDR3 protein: CASSAGTVGNTIYF
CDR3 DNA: TGCGCCAGCAGCGCCGGGACAGTTGGAAACACCATATATTTT

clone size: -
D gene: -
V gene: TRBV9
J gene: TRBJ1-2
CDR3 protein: CASSVEEGTLYGYTF
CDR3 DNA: TGTGCCAGCAGCGTAGAAGAGGGGACACTATATGGCTACACCTTC

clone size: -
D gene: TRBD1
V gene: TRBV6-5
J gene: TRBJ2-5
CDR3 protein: CASSRTGFGETQYF
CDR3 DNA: TGTGCCAGCAGCAGGACAGGGTTCGGAGAGACCCAGTACTTC

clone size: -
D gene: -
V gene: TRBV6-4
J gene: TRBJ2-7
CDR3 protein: CASRRGGTGEQYF
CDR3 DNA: TGTGCCAGCAGGAGGGGGGGGACGGGCGAGCAGTACTTC

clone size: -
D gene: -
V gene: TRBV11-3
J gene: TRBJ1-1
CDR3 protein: CASSLVIGGPQNTEAFF
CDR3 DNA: TGTGCCAGCAGCTTAGTTATAGGGGGGCCCCAGAACACTGAAGCTTTCTTT

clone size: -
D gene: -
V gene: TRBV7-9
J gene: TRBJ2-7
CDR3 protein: CASSLARGEQYF
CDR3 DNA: TGTGCCAGCAGCTTAGCGCGGGGCGAGCAGTACTTC

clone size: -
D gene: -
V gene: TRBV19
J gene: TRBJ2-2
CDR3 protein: CASSKGIQGAGELFF
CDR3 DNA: TGTGCCAGTAGTAAAGGGATCCAGGGCGCCGGGGAGCTGTTTTTT

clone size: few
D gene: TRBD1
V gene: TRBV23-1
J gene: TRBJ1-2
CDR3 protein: CASSHPDTTKGQWRLGDGYTF
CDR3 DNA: TGCGCCAGCAGTCATCCCGATACCACCAAGGGACAGTGGAGATTGGGGGATGGCTACACCTTC

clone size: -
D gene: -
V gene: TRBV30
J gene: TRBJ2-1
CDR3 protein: CAWRALSSSYNEQFF
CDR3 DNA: TGTGCCTGGAGAGCACTATCAAGCTCCTACAATGAGCAGTTCTTC

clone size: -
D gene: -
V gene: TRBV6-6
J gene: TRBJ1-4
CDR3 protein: CASSHGRSNEKLFF
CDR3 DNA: TGTGCCAGCAGCCACGGACGCAGCAATGAAAAACTGTTTTTT

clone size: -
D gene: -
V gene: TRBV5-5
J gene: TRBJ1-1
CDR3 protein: CASSSAGADNTEAFF
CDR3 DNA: TGTGCCAGCAGCTCTGCGGGGGCAGATAACACTGAAGCTTTCTTT

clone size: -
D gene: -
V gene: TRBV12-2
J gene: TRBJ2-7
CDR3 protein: CASRLEFRGHLYEQYF
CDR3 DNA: TGTGCAAGTCGCTTAGAATTTAGGGGACACCTCTACGAGCAGTACTTC

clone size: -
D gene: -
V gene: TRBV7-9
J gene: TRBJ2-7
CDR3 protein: CASSLGASAGSYEQYF
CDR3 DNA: TGTGCCAGCAGCTTAGGGGCTAGCGCCGGCTCCTACGAGCAGTACTTC

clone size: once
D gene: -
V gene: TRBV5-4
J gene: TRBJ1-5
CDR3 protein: CASSFEGDQPQHF
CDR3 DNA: TGTGCCAGCAGCTTCGAGGGGGATCAGCCCCAGCATTTT

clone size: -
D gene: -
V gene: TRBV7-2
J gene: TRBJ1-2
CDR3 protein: CASSQQSTYGYTF
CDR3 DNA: TGTGCCAGCAGCCAACAGAGTACCTATGGCTACACCTTC

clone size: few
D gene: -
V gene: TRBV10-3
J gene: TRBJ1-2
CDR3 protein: CAISGAGNGYTF
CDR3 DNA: TGTGCCATCAGTGGGGCAGGTAACGGCTACACCTTC

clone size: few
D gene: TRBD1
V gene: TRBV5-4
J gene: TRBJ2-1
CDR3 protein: CASSLGGGEGIHNEQFF
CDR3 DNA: TGTGCCAGCAGCTTGGGAGGGGGCGAGGGAATCCACAATGAGCAGTTCTTC

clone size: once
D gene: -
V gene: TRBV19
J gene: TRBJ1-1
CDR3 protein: CASTLKWGDTEAFF
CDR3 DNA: TGTGCCAGTACTCTGAAGTGGGGGGACACTGAAGCTTTCTTT

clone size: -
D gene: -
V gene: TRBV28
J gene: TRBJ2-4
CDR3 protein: CASSSTGALAKNIQYF
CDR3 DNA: TGTGCCAGCAGTTCCACGGGGGCGCTAGCCAAAAACATTCAGTACTTC

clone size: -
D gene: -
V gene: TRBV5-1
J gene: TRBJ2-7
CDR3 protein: CASSLAGGPEQYF
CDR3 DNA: TGCGCCAGCAGCTTGGCAGGCGGGCCCGAGCAGTACTTC